These 23 T cell receptor beta chains came from one sample sequenced in a study of cytomegalovirus exposure and HLA in healthy donors. The PCR contained 60 Vbeta and 13 Jbeta primers. The assay was immunoSEQ multiplex PCR, and TCRdb's table has in-frame clones only and misses some. The sample lists some 78,000 clones, roughly 70% occurring once. Sequencing was carried out using PBMCs. Receptor source: a middle-aged man in good health and CMV-seropositive.

Concerning this clone: The same CDR3 can be traced to other DNA sequences in this sample. The gene calls are TRBV28 and TRBJ2-5, with D perhaps matching TRBD1 (6 bases). Trimming pared 2 bases from V and 1 base from J, leaving 11 bases between. Germline lookup yields CDR1 MDHEN and CDR2 SYDVKM. This CDR3 contains 15 residues. This CDR3 reads CASSLPDRRQETQYF. The CDR3 DNA follows: TGTGCCAGCAGTTTACCCGACAGGCGCCAAGAGACCCAGTACTTC.

The V gene is TRBV2, the J gene TRBJ2-7; the D gene is possibly TRBD1 (6 bases). Per the germline V gene, CDR1 is SNHLY and CDR2 is FYNNEI. With 5 bases removed from V and 6 bases from J, the gap between germline ends came to 11 bases. The CDR3 spans 12 residues. The CDR3 spells CASSRTVGEQYF. The CDR3 bases are TGTGCCAGCAGTCGGACAGTCGGCGAGCAGTACTTC.

V usage is TRBV10-3 and J usage is TRBJ1-1; possible D gene TRBD1, 6 bases. This CDR3 has 15 residues. Germline V gene sequence: CDR1 ENHRY, CDR2 SYGVKD. Trimming pared 6 bases from V and 1 base from J, leaving 15 bases between. In DNA form, the CDR3 reads TGTGCCATCAGCCCATCGACAGGAGAGAACACTGAAGCTTTCTTT. It encodes CAISPSTGENTEAFF.

CDR3 in DNA: TGTGCCAGCAGCCCCGCTTTGGACAGGGGGCGAGGTGAGCAGTTCTTC. This gives the protein CASSPALDRGRGEQFF. The genes are TRBV4-2 and TRBJ2-1, with 11 bases identical to TRBD1. Unmatched junction bases numbered 11, after V lost 4 bases and J lost 9 bases. CDR1 is LGHNA, CDR2 YNFKEQ, per germline. The CDR3 is made up of 16 amino acids.

The V and J genes are TRBV20-1 and TRBJ2-4; possibly TRBD1 for D (5 bases). The germline CDR1 and CDR2 sequences are DFQATT and SNEGSKA (reference sequence). V lost 5 bases and J 8 bases, leaving 10 bases between the germline ends. This CDR3 is 11 amino acids long. CDR3 coding DNA: TGCAGTGCTCCCGTAGGGGACATTCAGTACTTC. It specifies CSAPVGDIQYF.

This chain connects TRBV4-2 to TRBJ2-7; 13 positions match TRBD2. This CDR3 region has 16 residues. J lost 2 bases, V lost 3 bases, and 4 bases had no gene match. Germline-derived CDR1 and CDR2 are LGHNA and YNFKEQ. The CDR3: CASSQTSGGTPYEQYF. The CDR3 DNA sequence: TGTGCCAGCAGCCAGACTAGCGGGGGGACCCCCTACGAGCAGTACTTC.

This clone was counted between two and nine times. The V and J genes are TRBV19 and TRBJ2-2; D possibly corresponds to TRBD1 (6 bases). The length of the CDR3 is 16 residues. V shed 0 bases and J shed 3 bases, with 11 bases lying between them. Germline V gene lookup returns CDR1 LNHDA and CDR2 SQIVND (reference sequence). In DNA form, the CDR3 reads TGTGCCAGTAGTATAGATCGGCCAGGGGACACCGGGGAGCTGTTTTTT. Residues: CASSIDRPGDTGELFF.

This chain connects TRBV5-1 to TRBJ1-6, with 8 bases lining up with TRBD1. Germline V CDR1 and CDR2: SGHRS, YFSETQ. Trimming cost V 5 bases and J 7 bases; bases outside gene matches: 5. The CDR3 spans 14 residues. CDR3 region: CASSPRQGNSPLHF. CDR3 sequence (DNA): TGCGCCAGCAGTCCACGACAGGGGAATTCACCCCTCCACTTT.

In its sample, this clone was seen once. The chain employs TRBV18 and TRBJ2-1; no reliable D call. This CDR3 is built from 13 residues. V lost 6 bases, J lost 5 bases, and 11 bases lay in between. Per germline, CDR1 KGHSH and CDR2 LQKENI. The CDR3 loop is CASSPVDNNEQFF. As DNA, the CDR3 is TGTGCCAGCTCCCCGGTAGATAACAATGAGCAGTTCTTC. Full variable domain (outside the CDR3, taken from reference TRBV18 and TRBJ2-1): NAGVMQNPRHLVRRRGQEARLRCSPMKGHSHVYWYRQLPEEGLKFMVYLQKENIIDESGMPKERFSAEFPKEGPSILRIQQVVRGDSAAYFCASSPVDNNEQFFGPGTRLTVL.

This clone was seen a handful of times. The CDR3 nucleotides are TGTGCCAGCAGTTACGCGAGCGGGGGGGCGACAGATACGCAGTATTTT. It yields the protein CASSYASGGATDTQYF. This chain uses TRBV6-5 with TRBJ2-3; TRBD2 matches 10 bases. Germline lookup yields CDR1 MNHEY and CDR2 SVGAGI. The CDR3 has 16 amino acids. V was pared by 2 bases and J by 3 bases, with 5 bases of the junction left unmatched.

This chain links TRBV5-6 with TRBJ2-3, with D perhaps matching TRBD2 (6 bases). The CDR3 has 14 residues. Looked up from germline, CDR1 is SGHDT and CDR2 is YYEEEE. V lost 0 bases, J lost 9 bases, and 14 bases lay in between. The CDR3 sequence: CASSLAGARDTQYF. In DNA, the CDR3 is TGTGCCAGCAGCTTGGCGGGAGCTCGTGACACGCAGTATTTT.

This clone was seen only once. The chain links TRBV6-5 to TRBJ1-5, with D perhaps TRBD1 (6 bases). Germline V CDR1 and CDR2: MNHEY, SVGAGI. The germline V and J ends were trimmed by 6 bases and 0 bases, with 12 bases remaining between them. The CDR3 is 15 residues long. The CDR3 reads CASRSGTNSNQPQHF. In DNA, the CDR3 is TGTGCCAGCAGGTCCGGGACAAATAGCAATCAGCCCCAGCATTTT.

The V gene is TRBV7-2, the J gene TRBJ1-5, with TRBD1 as a possible D gene (5 bases). Trimming cost V 6 bases and J 0 bases, with 15 bases left between them. This CDR3 comprises 16 residues. CDR1 is SGHTA and CDR2 is FQGNSA in the germline V gene. CDR3 DNA: TGTGCCAGCAGTAAAGCAACAGGACGTAGCAATCAGCCCCAGCATTTT. This encodes CASSKATGRSNQPQHF.

This chain connects TRBV2 to TRBJ1-2; 9 bases match TRBD1. CDR1 is SNHLY and CDR2 is FYNNEI in the germline V gene. The CDR3 length is 14 residues. V gave up 5 bases and J gave up 5 bases; unmatched junction bases: 6. In DNA, the CDR3 is TGTGCCAGCAGTCAACAGGGGGCTGAATATGGCTACACCTTC. It codes for CASSQQGAEYGYTF.

V usage is TRBV6-5 and J usage is TRBJ2-5; 11 bases line up with TRBD2. Losses at the gene ends were 10 bases for V and 6 bases for J; bases not matched to a gene: 4. CDR1 MNHEY and CDR2 SVGAGI come from the germline V gene. This CDR3 comprises 12 residues. CDR3 DNA sequence: TGTGCCACCAGACTAGCGGGAAAGACCCAGTACTTC. This codes for CATRLAGKTQYF.

The J gene is TRBJ1-5, the V gene TRBV7-2; tentative D call: TRBD1 (5 bases). The CDR3 has 13 residues. The germline V and J ends were trimmed by 9 bases and 5 bases, with 14 bases remaining between them. The germline CDR1 and CDR2 sequences are SGHTA and FQGNSA. CDR3 coding DNA: TGTGCCAGTGGGAGGACACATGATCAGCCCCAGCATTTT. It translates to CASGRTHDQPQHF.

The gene calls are TRBV30 and TRBJ1-2; 9 bases are a match to TRBD1. CDR1 and CDR2 from the germline V gene are GTSNPN and SVGIG (reference sequence). The CDR3 loop spans 15 amino acids. The trim removed 3 bases at V and 8 bases at J, leaving 13 bases unmatched. CDR3 in DNA: TGTGCCTGGAGGGGAGTGGGCACAGGGGGCAGGGGCTACACCTTC. This translates into CAWRGVGTGGRGYTF.

The J gene is TRBJ2-1, the V gene TRBV5-1; 8 bases line up with TRBD2. Germline CDR1 and CDR2: SGHRS and YFSETQ. CDR3 size: 15 residues. Trimming took 1 base from V and 3 from J; bases not matched to a gene: 3. The CDR3 spells CASSLRGGDYNEQFF. Here the CDR3 DNA reads TGCGCCAGCAGCTTGCGGGGGGGCGACTACAATGAGCAGTTCTTC. Using reference TRBV5-1 and TRBJ2-1 for the parts outside the CDR3, the full variable domain is KAGVTQTPRYLIKTRGQQVTLSCSPISGHRSVSWYQQTPGQGLQFLFEYFSETQRNKGNFPGRFSGRQFSNSRSEMNVSTLELGDSALYLCASSLRGGDYNEQFFGPGTRLTVL.

The chain has TRBV6-5 and TRBJ2-7, with a weak D call TRBD1 (6 bases). The CDR3 length is 15 residues. V lost 0 bases, J lost 3 bases, and 12 bases lay in between. Germline V lookup: CDR1 MNHEY, CDR2 SVGAGI. The CDR3 is CASSYSRTEVYEQYF. The CDR3 DNA sequence: TGTGCCAGCAGTTACTCTCGGACAGAGGTCTACGAGCAGTACTTC.

The chain joins TRBV5-6 to TRBJ1-6; 11 positions agree with TRBD1. V lost 6 bases and J lost 10; bases outside the gene matches: 15. The CDR3 loop spans 17 amino acids. From germline, CDR1 is SGHDT and CDR2 YYEEEE. This chain's CDR3 is CASTLLPSGTGGSPLHF. Written as DNA, the CDR3 is TGTGCCAGCACCCTACTCCCGTCCGGGACAGGGGGGTCACCCCTCCACTTT. Together with reference TRBV5-6 and TRBJ1-6, the CDR3 gives the full variable domain: DAGVTQSPTHLIKTRGQQVTLRCSPKSGHDTVSWYQQALGQGPQFIFQYYEEEERQRGNFPDRFSGHQFPNYSSELNVNALLLGDSALYLCASTLLPSGTGGSPLHFGNGTRLTVT.

The chain recombines TRBV18 with TRBJ2-7, with unresolved D. The CDR3 sequence is 14 residues long. The germline CDR1 and CDR2 sequences are KGHSH and LQKENI. The V end was cut by 3 bases, the J end by 6 bases, with 15 bases between. CDR3 protein: CASSPPGPGGEQYF. In nucleotides, the CDR3 is TGTGCCAGCTCACCCCCCGGTCCTGGCGGCGAGCAGTACTTC. Full variable domain (missing parts from reference TRBV18 and TRBJ2-7): NAGVMQNPRHLVRRRGQEARLRCSPMKGHSHVYWYRQLPEEGLKFMVYLQKENIIDESGMPKERFSAEFPKEGPSILRIQQVVRGDSAAYFCASSPPGPGGEQYFGPGTRLTVT.

V gene TRBV9 combines with J gene TRBJ2-7, with D perhaps TRBD2 (6 bases). In germline, CDR1 is SGDLS, CDR2 YYNGEE. This CDR3 spans 13 amino acids. V shed 4 bases and J shed 3 bases, with 11 bases lying between them. The CDR3 nucleotides are TGTGCCAGCAGCACGGGACTCGGCTACGAGCAGTACTTC. Amino acids: CASSTGLGYEQYF.

The rearrangement joins TRBV5-4 to TRBJ2-7, with TRBD2 as a possible D gene (6 bases). Germline assignment: CDR1 SGHNT and CDR2 YYREEE (reference sequence). The CDR3 consists of 15 residues. V was trimmed by 0 bases and J by 4 bases, leaving 14 bases between them. The DNA for the CDR3 is TGTGCCAGCAGCTTGGGTGGAGGGCGATCTTACGAGCAGTACTTC. It yields the protein CASSLGGGRSYEQYF.